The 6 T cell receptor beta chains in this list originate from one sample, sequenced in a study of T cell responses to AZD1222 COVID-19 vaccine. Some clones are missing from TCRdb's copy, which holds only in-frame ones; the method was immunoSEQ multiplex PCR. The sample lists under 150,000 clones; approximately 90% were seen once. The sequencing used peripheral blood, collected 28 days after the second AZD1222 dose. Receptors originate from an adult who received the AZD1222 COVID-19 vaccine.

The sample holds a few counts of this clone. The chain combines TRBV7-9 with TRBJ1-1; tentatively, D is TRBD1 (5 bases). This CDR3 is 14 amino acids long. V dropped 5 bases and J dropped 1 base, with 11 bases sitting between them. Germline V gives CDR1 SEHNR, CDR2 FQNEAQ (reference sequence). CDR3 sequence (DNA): TGTGCCAGCAGCCCTGGACATGGGAACACTGAAGCTTTCTTT. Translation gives CASSPGHGNTEAFF.

The CDR3 protein is CASSEALGPTGELFF. CDR3 bases: TGTGCCAGCAGTGAAGCGCTAGGGCCCACCGGGGAGCTGTTTTTT. V is TRBV2 and J is TRBJ2-2; D remains unclear. V lost 0 bases and J 4 bases, leaving 9 bases between the germline ends. The CDR3 is 15 residues long. Germline V gene data show CDR1 as SNHLY and CDR2 as FYNNEI.

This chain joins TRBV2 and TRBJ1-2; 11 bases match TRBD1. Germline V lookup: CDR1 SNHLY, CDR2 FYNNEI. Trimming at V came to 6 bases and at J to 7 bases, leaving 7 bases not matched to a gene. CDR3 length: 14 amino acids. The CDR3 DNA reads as TGTGCCAGCAGACAGGACAGGGGGCGGAGTGGCTACACCTTC. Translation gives CASRQDRGRSGYTF.

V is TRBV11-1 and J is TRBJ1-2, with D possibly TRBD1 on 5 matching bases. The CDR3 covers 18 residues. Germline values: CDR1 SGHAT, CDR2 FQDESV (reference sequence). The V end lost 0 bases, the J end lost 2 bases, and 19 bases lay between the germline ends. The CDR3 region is CASSLAAREYPRNYGYTF. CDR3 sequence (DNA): TGTGCCAGCAGCTTAGCTGCCAGGGAATACCCCCGAAACTATGGCTACACCTTC.

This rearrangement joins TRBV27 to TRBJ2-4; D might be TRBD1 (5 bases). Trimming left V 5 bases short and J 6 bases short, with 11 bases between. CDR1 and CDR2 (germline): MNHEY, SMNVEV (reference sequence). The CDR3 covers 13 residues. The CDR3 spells CASSQRQGNIQYF. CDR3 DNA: TGTGCCAGCAGTCAGCGCCAGGGAAACATTCAGTACTTC.

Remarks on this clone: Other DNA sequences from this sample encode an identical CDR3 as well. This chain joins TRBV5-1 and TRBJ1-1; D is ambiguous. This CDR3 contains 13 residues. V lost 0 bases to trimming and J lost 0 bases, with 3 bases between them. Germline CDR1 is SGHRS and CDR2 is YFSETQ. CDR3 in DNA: TGCGCCAGCAGCTTGGGGATGAACACTGAAGCTTTCTTT. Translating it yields CASSLGMNTEAFF.